This paragraph reports one T cell receptor beta chain. Its antigen is not known. The data stem from a study of T cell responses to AZD1222 COVID-19 vaccine. About the research overall: Second doses that came at about 4 or about 12 weeks were put together.

This CDR3 is 17 amino acids long. Germline loops: CDR1 SGHRS, CDR2 YFSETQ. V trimming: 1 base; J trimming: 7 bases; junction bases outside the gene matches: 16. Sequencing was performed with immunoSEQ multiplex PCR; in TCRdb, only in-frame clones are kept and a portion is missing. Of 150,000 or so clones in the sample, more than 90% were seen once. Regarding the study as a whole: The CD4 TCRs associated with vaccination extended across spike and predominated at 160-218 and 743-854.

The sequence derives from an adult in good health. This chain links TRBV5-1 with TRBJ2-7; TRBD2 agrees at 8 bases. The starting material was peripheral blood, obtained on day 0 of AZD1222 vaccination. CDR3 DNA sequence: TGCGCCAGCAGCTTGTTCTCCGGATCGGGAGGGCTGGGGGAGCAGTACTTC. Translated, it gives CASSLFSGSGGLGEQYF.